This T cell receptor beta chain came from a study of T cell repertoires in aging, cancer and after chemotherapy. On the study more broadly: Healthy donor repertoires were recorded over several months to years and showed clear clonal overlap. General study points: The repertoire data cannot show anything about immunological memory following chemotherapy. Rebound thymic output was suggested by rising median generation probability during chemotherapy in each cancer cohort. Compared with age-matched healthy donors, untreated hematological or solid cancer patients showed higher blood TCR clonality.

Multiplex touch-down PCR with TRB-A/B primers amplified rearranged V-D-J TRB sequences. MiXCR, run by TCRdb on the multiplex PCR reads, gives a single entry per CDR3 protein. The sample records about 11,000 distinct CDR3 sequences, 25% to 35% being singletons. The V end lost 0 bases, the J end lost 1 base, and 4 bases lay between the germline ends. The CDR3 contains 15 residues. Germline V gene lookup returns CDR1 WNHNN and CDR2 SYGVQD (reference sequence). Amplification of TCR beta used genomic DNA extracted from peripheral blood. With regard to this clonotype: Its specificity is not known.

Sequenced input: blood. The clonotype originates from a human donor in good health. The genes are TRBV10-1 and TRBJ2-6; no definite D call. The CDR3 spells CASSESRSGANVLTF. In nucleotides, the CDR3 is TGCGCCAGCAGTGAGTCTAGATCTGGGGCCAACGTCCTGACTTTC.